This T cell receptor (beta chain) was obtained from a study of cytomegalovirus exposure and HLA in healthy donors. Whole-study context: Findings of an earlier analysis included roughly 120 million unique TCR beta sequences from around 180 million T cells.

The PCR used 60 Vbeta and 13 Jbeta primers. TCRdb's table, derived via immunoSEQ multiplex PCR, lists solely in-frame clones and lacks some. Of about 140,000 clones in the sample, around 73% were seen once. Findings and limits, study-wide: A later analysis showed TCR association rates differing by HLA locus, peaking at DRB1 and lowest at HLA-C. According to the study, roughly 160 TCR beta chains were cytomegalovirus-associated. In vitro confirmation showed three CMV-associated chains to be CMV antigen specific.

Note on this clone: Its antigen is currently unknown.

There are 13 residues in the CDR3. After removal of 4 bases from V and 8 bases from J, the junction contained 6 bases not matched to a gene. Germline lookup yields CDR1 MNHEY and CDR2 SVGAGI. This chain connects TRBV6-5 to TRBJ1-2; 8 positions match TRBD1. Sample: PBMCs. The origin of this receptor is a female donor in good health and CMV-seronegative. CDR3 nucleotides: TGTGCCAGCAGTTCACACAGGGGGAAAGGCTACACCTTC. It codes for CASSSHRGKGYTF.